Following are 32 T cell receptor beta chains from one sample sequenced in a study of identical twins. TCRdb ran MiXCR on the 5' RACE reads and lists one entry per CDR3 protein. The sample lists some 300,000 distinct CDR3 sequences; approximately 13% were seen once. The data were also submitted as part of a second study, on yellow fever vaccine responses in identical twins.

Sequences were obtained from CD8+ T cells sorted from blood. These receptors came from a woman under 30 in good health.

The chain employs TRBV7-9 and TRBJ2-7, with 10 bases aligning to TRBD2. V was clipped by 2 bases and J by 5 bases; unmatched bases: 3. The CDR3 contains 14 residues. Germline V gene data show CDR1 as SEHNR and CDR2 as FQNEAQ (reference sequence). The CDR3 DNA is TGTGCCAGCAGCTTATCAGGGACTAGCGACGAGCAGTACTTC. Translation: CASSLSGTSDEQYF.

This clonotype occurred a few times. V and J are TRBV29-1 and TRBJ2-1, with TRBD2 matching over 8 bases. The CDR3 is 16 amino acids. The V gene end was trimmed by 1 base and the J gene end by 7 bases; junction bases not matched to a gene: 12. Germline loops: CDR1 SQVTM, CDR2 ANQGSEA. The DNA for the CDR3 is TGCAGCGTTGAAGTTCCGACTAGCGTTTATTTGAATGAGCAGTTCTTC. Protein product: CSVEVPTSVYLNEQFF.

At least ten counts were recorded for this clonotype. As DNA, the CDR3 is TGTGCCAGCAGCTTCGTCGGACAGAACTACGAGCAGTACTTC. This gives the protein CASSFVGQNYEQYF. The chain employs TRBV7-9 and TRBJ2-7; D might be TRBD1 (6 bases). This CDR3 is 14 amino acids long. V lost 3 bases and J 3 bases, leaving 12 bases between the germline ends. Germline CDR1 SEHNR, CDR2 FQNEAQ (reference sequence).

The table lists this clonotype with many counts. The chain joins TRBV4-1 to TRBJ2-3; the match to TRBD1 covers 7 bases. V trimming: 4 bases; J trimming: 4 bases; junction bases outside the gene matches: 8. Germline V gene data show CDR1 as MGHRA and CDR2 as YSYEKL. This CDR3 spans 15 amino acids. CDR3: CASSLHEGAADTQYF. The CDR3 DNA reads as TGCGCCAGCAGCCTACATGAGGGGGCAGCAGATACGCAGTATTTT.

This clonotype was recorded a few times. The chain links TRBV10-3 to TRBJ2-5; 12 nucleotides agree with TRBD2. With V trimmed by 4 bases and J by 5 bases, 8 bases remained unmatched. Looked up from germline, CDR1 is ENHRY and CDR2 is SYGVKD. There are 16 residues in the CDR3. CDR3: CAISGGLAGIHETQYF. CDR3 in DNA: TGTGCCATCAGTGGAGGACTAGCGGGGATCCACGAGACCCAGTACTTC.

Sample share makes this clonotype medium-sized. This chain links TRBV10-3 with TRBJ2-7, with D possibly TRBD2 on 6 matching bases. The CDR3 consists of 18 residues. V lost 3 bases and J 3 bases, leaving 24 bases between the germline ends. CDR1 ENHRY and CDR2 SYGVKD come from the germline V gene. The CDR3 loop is CAISDPTRTNKKLYEQYF. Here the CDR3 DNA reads TGTGCCATCAGTGACCCGACTAGGACCAACAAAAAACTCTACGAGCAGTACTTC.

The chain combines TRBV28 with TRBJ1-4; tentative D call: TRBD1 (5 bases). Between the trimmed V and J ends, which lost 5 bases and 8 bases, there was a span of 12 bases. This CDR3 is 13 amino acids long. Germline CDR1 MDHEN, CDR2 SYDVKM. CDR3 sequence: CASSKGLREKLFF. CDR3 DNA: TGTGCCAGCAGTAAGGGGCTCCGGGAAAAACTGTTTTTT.

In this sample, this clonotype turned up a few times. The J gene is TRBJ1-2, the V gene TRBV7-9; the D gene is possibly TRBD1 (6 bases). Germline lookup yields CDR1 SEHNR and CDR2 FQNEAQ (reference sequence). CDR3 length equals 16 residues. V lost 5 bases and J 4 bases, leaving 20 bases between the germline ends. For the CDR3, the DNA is TGTGCCAGCAGCCGGGCGTTTAGTGGACAGCCCTATGGCTACACCTTC. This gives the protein CASSRAFSGQPYGYTF.

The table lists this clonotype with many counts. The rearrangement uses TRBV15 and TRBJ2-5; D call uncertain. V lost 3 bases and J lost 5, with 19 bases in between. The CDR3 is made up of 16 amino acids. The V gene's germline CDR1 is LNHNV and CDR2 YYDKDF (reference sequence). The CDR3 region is CATSSPGRSSPETQYF. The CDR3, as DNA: TGTGCCACCAGCAGCCCAGGCCGAAGTTCTCCGGAGACCCAGTACTTC.

Written as DNA, the CDR3 is TGTGCCATCAGTGCTAGCGGGAGTCCGACAGATACGCAGTATTTT. This codes for CAISASGSPTDTQYF. The chain links TRBV10-3 to TRBJ2-3, with 10 nucleotides matching TRBD2. The germline CDR1 and CDR2 sequences are ENHRY and SYGVKD. The CDR3 extends over 15 amino acids. With 4 bases clipped from V and 3 bases from J, the junction kept 4 bases outside the gene matches.

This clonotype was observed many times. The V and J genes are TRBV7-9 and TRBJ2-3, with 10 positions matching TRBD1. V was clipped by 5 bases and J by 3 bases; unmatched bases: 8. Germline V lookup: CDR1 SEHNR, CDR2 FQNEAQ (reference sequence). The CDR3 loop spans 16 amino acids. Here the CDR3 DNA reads TGTGCCAGCAGCCCAACAGGGACAGGGGATACAGATACGCAGTATTTT. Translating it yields CASSPTGTGDTDTQYF.

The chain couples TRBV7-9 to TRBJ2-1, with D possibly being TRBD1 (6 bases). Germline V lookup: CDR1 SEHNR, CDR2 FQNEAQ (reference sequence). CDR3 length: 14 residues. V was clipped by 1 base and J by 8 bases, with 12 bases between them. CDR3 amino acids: CASSLGPQGYEQFF. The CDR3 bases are TGTGCCAGCAGCTTAGGTCCCCAGGGGTATGAGCAGTTCTTC.

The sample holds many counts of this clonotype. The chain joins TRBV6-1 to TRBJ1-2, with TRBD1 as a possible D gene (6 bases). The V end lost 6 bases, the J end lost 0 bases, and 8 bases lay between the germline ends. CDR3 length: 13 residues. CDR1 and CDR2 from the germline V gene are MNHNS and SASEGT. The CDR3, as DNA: TGTGCCAGCAGACAGGGAACTAACTATGGCTACACCTTC. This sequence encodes CASRQGTNYGYTF.

Here the CDR3 reads CASSQEGTPGSYEQYF. The CDR3 nucleotides read TGTGCCAGCAGCCAAGAAGGAACCCCTGGCTCCTACGAGCAGTACTTC. The chain is built from TRBV14 and TRBJ2-7, with D unclear. Germline CDR1 SGHDN, CDR2 FVKESK. The CDR3 length is 16 residues. The ends were cut back, 0 bases at V and 0 bases at J, with 12 bases in the middle. The full variable domain, its missing parts supplied by reference TRBV14 and TRBJ2-7, is EAGVTQFPSHSVIEKGQTVTLRCDPISGHDNLYWYRRVMGKEIKFLLHFVKESKQDESGMPNNRFLAERTGGTYSTLKVQPAELEDSGVYFCASSQEGTPGSYEQYFGPGTRLTVT.

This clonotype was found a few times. In nucleotides, the CDR3 is TGTGCCAGCATGGGTCCGTCGGGCGAGCAGTACTTC. The encoded protein is CASMGPSGEQYF. The rearrangement links TRBV7-9 to TRBJ2-7, with D hard to call. Trimming shortened V by 7 bases and J by 6 bases, and 13 bases separated the two germline ends. The CDR3 has 12 amino acids. The germline V gene has CDR1 SEHNR and CDR2 FQNEAQ (reference sequence).

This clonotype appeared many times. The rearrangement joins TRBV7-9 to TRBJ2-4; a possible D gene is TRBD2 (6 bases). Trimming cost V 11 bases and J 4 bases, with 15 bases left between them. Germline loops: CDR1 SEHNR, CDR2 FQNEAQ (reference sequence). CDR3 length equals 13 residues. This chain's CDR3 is CAGDGRGKNIQYF. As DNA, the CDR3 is TGTGCCGGCGATGGGCGGGGAAAAAACATTCAGTACTTC. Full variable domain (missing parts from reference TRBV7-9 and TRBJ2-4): DTGVSQNPRHKITKRGQNVTFRCDPISEHNRLYWYRQTLGQGPEFLTYFQNEAQLEKSRLLSDRFSAERPKGSFSTLEIQRTEQGDSAMYLCAGDGRGKNIQYFGAGTRLSVL.

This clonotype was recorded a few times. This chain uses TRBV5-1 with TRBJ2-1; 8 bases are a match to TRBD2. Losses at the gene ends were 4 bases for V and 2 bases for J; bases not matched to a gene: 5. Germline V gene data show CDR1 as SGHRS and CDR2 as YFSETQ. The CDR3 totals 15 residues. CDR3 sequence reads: CASSPAGGAYNEQFF. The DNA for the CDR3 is TGCGCCAGCAGCCCGGCCGGGGGGGCCTACAATGAGCAGTTCTTC. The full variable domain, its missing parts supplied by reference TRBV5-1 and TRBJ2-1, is KAGVTQTPRYLIKTRGQQVTLSCSPISGHRSVSWYQQTPGQGLQFLFEYFSETQRNKGNFPGRFSGRQFSNSRSEMNVSTLELGDSALYLCASSPAGGAYNEQFFGPGTRLTVL.

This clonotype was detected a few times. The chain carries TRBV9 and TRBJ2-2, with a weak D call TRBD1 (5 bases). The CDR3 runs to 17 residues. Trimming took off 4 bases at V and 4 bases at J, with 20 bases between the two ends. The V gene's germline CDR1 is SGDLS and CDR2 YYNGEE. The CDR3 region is CASSPYSSPRATGELFF. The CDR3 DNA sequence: TGTGCCAGCAGCCCATACTCCTCACCCAGGGCCACCGGGGAGCTGTTTTTT.

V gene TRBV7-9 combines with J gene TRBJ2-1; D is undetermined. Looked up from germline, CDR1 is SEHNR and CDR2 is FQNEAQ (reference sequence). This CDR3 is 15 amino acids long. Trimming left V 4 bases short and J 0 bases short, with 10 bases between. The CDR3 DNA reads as TGTGCCAGCAGCTACTCAGATAGCTCCTACAATGAGCAGTTCTTC. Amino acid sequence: CASSYSDSSYNEQFF.

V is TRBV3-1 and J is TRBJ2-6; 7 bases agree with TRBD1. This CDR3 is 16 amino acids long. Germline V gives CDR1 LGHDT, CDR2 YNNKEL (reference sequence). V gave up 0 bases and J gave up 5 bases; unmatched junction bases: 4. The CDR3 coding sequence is TGTGCCAGCAGCCAAGAGACAGGGATCTGGGCCAACGTCCTGACTTTC. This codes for CASSQETGIWANVLTF.

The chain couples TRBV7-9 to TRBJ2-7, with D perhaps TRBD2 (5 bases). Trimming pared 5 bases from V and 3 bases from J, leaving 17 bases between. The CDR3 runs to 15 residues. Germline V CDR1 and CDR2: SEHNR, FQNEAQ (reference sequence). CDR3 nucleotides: TGTGCCAGCAGCGGAGGACGCCAGCCCCTCTACGAGCAGTACTTC. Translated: CASSGGRQPLYEQYF.

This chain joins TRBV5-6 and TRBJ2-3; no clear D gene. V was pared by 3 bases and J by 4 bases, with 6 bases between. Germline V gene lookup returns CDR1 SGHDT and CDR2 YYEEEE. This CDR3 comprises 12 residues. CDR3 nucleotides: TGTGCCAGCAGCTGGGCCGCAGATACGCAGTATTTT. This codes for CASSWAADTQYF.

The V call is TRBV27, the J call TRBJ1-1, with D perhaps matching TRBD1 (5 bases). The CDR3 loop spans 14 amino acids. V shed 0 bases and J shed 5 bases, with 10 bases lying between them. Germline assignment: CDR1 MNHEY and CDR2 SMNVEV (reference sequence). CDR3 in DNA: TGTGCCAGCAGTTTATCGGGGAAGGGGACTGAAGCTTTCTTT. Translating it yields CASSLSGKGTEAFF.

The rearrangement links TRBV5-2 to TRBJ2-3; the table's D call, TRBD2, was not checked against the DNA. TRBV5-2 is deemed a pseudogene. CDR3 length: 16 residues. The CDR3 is CAIGPGAQILLDTQYF. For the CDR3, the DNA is TGTGCCATCGGCCCTGGAGCCCAGATCTTGTTAGATACGCAGTATTTT.

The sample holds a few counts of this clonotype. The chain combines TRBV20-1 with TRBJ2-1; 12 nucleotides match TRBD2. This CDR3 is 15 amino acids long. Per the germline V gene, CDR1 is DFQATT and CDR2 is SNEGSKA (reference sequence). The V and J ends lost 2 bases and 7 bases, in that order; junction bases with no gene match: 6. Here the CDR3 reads CSARLAGGPFNEQFF. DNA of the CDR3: TGCAGTGCTAGACTAGCGGGAGGGCCGTTTAATGAGCAGTTCTTC.

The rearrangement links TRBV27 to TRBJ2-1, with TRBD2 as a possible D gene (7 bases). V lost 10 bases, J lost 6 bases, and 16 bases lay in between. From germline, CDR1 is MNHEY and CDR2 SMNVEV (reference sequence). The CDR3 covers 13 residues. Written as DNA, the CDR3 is TGTGCCATAAAAGGGGGGGACTTCAATGAGCAGTTCTTC. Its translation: CAIKGGDFNEQFF.

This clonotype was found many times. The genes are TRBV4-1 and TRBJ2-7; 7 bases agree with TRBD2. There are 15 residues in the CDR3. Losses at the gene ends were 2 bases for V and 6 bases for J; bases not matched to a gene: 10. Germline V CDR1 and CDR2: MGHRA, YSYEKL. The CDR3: CASSQYASGGAEQYF. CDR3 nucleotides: TGCGCCAGCAGCCAATACGCTAGCGGAGGGGCCGAGCAGTACTTC.

The chain's CDR3 is CASSRTSGEKETQYF. The CDR3 DNA follows: TGTGCCAGCAGTCGGACTAGCGGGGAGAAGGAGACCCAGTACTTC. The chain joins TRBV7-7 to TRBJ2-5; 12 nucleotides agree with TRBD2. Germline V CDR1 and CDR2: SSHAT, FNYEAQ (reference sequence). CDR3 length equals 15 residues. The ends lost 6 bases at V and 5 bases at J; junction bases unmatched: 7.

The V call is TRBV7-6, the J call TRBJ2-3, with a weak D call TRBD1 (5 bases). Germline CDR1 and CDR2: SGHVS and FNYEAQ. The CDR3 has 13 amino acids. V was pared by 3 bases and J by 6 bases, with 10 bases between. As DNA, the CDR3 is TGTGCCAGCAGCTTGAAGGGGTTGGATACGCAGTATTTT. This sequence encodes CASSLKGLDTQYF.

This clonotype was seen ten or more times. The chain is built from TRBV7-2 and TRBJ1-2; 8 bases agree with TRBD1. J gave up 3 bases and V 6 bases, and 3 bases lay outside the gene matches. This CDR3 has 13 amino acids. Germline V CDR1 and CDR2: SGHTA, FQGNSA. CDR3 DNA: TGTGCCAGCAGGACGACAGGGGACTATGGCTACACCTTC. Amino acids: CASRTTGDYGYTF.

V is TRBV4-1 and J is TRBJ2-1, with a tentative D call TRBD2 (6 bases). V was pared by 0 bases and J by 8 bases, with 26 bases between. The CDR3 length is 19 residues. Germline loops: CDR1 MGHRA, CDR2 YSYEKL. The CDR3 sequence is CASSQDFRDRDSFIDEQFF. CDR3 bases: TGCGCCAGCAGCCAAGATTTTAGGGATAGGGACTCCTTCATCGATGAGCAGTTCTTC.

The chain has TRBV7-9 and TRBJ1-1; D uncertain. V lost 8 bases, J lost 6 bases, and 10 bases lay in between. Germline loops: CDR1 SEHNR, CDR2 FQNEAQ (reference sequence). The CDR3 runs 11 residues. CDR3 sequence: CASRSGSEAFF. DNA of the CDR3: TGTGCCAGCCGGTCGGGGTCTGAAGCTTTCTTT.